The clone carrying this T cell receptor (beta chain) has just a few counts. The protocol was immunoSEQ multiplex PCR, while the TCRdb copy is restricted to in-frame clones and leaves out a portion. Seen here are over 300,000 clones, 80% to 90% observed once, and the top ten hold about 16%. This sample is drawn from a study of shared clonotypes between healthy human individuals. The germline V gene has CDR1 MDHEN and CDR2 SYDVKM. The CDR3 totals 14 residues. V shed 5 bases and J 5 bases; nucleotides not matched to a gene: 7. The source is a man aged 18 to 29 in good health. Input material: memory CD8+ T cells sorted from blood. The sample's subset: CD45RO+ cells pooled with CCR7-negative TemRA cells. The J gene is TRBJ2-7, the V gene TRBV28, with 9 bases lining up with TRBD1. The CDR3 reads CASSAYRGHDEQYF. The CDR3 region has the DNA TGTGCCAGCAGTGCGTACAGGGGGCACGACGAGCAGTACTTC. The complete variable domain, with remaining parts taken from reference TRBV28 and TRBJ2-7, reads DVKVTQSSRYLVKRTGEKVFLECVQDMDHENMFWYRQDPGLGLRLIYFSYDVKMKEKGDIPEGYSVSREKKERFSLILESASTNQTSMYLCASSAYRGHDEQYFGPGTRLTVT.